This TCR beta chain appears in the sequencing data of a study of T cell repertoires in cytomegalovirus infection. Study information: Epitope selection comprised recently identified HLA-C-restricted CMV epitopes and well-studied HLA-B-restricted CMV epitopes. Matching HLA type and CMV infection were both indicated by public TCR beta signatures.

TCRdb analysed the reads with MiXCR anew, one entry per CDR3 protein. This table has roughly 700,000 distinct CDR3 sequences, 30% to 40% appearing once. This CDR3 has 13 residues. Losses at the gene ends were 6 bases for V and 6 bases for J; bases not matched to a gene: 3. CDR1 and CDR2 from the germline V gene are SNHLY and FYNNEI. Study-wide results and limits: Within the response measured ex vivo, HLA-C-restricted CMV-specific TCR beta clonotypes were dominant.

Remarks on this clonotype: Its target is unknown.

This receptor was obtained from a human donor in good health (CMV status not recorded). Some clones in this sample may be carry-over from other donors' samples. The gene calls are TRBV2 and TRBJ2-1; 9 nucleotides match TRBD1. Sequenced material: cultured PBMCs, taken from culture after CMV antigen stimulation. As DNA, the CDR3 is TGTGCCAGCAGGCGGGACAGGGCCAATGAGCAGTTCTTC. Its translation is CASRRDRANEQFF. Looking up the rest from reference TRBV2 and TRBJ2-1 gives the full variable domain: EPEVTQTPSHQVTQMGQEVILRCVPISNHLYFYWYRQILGQKVEFLVSFYNNEISEKSEIFDDQFSVERPDGSNFTLKIRSTKLEDSAMYFCASRRDRANEQFFGPGTRLTVL.